This T cell receptor (beta chain) was found in a study of blood T cell repertoires in COVID-19. About the study: Sources were T cells, B-cell-depleted T cells, or PBMCs; the material itself was cDNA or gDNA.

This clone is a singleton in its sample. Here immunoSEQ multiplex PCR was the method, and the copy in TCRdb shows in-frame clones only, minus some. The profile covers about 120,000 clones, with 87% appearing a single time and under 30% taken by the ten largest. This CDR3 is 14 amino acids long. The J segment lost 0 bases and the V segment lost 6 bases, leaving 2 bases of the junction unmatched. Germline V gene sequence: CDR1 LNHDA, CDR2 SQIVND (reference sequence). Source material: peripheral blood. The chain carries TRBV19 and TRBJ2-7, with TRBD1 matching 10 bases. This sequence was found in a woman in her seventies with acute or convalescent COVID-19. The CDR3 nucleotides read TGTGCCAGTAGCGACAGGGGGCGCTCCTACGAGCAGTACTTC. It yields the protein CASSDRGRSYEQYF. Full variable domain (rest looked up from reference TRBV19 and TRBJ2-7): DGGITQSPKYLFRKEGQNVTLSCEQNLNHDAMYWYRQDPGQGLRLIYYSQIVNDFQKGDIAEGYSVSREKKESFPLTVTSAQKNPTAFYLCASSDRGRSYEQYFGPGTRLTVT.